What follows are 2 T cell receptor beta chains derived from one specimen sequenced in a study of T cells in Graves' hyperthyroidism and ophthalmopathy. Amplification of TCR beta CDR3 regions used RNA as the template. Initially, a first-round RT-PCR of the TCR CDR3 employed the HTBI primer set. TCRdb reanalysed the multiplex PCR reads using MiXCR and keeps one entry per CDR3 protein. The sample yields about 530,000 distinct CDR3 sequences, roughly 18% seen once. The sequencing input was blood. All receptors derive from a woman under 30 with Graves' ophthalmopathy.

A few counts support this clonotype. The genes are TRBV4-2 and TRBJ2-2; a possible D gene is TRBD2 (5 bases). Germline V lookup: CDR1 LGHNA, CDR2 YNFKEQ. CDR3 length equals 14 residues. The germline V and J ends were trimmed by 4 bases and 3 bases, with 9 bases remaining between them. CDR3 nucleotide sequence: TGTGCCAGCAGCCCCCCAGCGGACACCGGGGAGCTGTTTTTT. This gives the protein CASSPPADTGELFF.

This clonotype came up many times. The CDR3 DNA reads as TGCAGTGCTAGAGATTGGACGCTTAGCGGGGCGAACACCGGGGAGCTGTTTTTT. Amino acid sequence: CSARDWTLSGANTGELFF. This sequence joins TRBV20-1 and TRBJ2-2, with 8 bases lining up with TRBD2. The CDR3 covers 18 residues. CDR1 DFQATT and CDR2 SNEGSKA come from the germline V gene (reference sequence). J gave up 0 bases and V 0 bases, and 9 bases lay outside the gene matches.